The entry that follows covers one TCR beta chain sequence. The sample originates from a study of STAT5B mutations in CD4+ large granular lymphocyte leukemia. The V and J ends lost 0 bases and 7 bases respectively, with 8 bases between them. From germline, CDR1 is SGDLS and CDR2 YYNGEE. The length of the CDR3 is 13 residues. Buffy coats from healthy blood donors served as controls. Sequencing was at survey level. The repertoire was sequenced with immunoSEQ multiplex PCR; TCRdb's copy has only in-frame clones and lacks some. The data contain around 47,000 clones, 65% to 85% of them seen just once; the ten biggest clones take up 0.3% to 0.45%.

V is TRBV9 and J is TRBJ2-1; no clear D. The clonotype comes from a human donor in good health. The sequenced material came from CD4+ T cells from blood buffy coats. CDR3 residues: CASSVASENEQFF. The CDR3 DNA follows: TGTGCCAGCAGCGTAGCCAGCGAGAATGAGCAGTTCTTC.